The 22 T cell receptor beta chains given below trace back to one sample, sequenced in a study of brain metastases from non-small cell lung cancer. Sequencing used immunoSEQ multiplex PCR; TCRdb keeps in-frame clones, though not all of them. The repertoire has 150 to 200 clones, 95% to 98% of them found once; the top ten carry nearly 8.5%. The sample comprised tissue from a brain metastasis. All receptors derive from a donor aged 40 or older with non-small cell lung cancer.

The chain uses TRBV19 and TRBJ1-5; 9 nucleotides match TRBD1. Per germline, CDR1 LNHDA and CDR2 SQIVND (reference sequence). The CDR3 sequence is 15 residues long. Trimming cost V 3 bases and J 6 bases; bases outside gene matches: 6. The CDR3 DNA follows: TGTGCCAGTAGTATCAAGGGACAGGGAGGTCAGCCCCAGCATTTT. This encodes CASSIKGQGGQPQHF.

V usage is TRBV7-2 and J usage is TRBJ1-5; 9 bases match TRBD1. Germline CDR1 SGHTA, CDR2 FQGNSA. V shed 3 bases and J 8 bases; nucleotides not matched to a gene: 11. The CDR3 loop spans 16 amino acids. The CDR3 loop reads CASSFQSGQGFKPQHF. Here the CDR3 DNA reads TGTGCCAGCAGCTTCCAGTCGGGACAGGGTTTTAAGCCCCAGCATTTT.

The V call is TRBV30, the J call TRBJ2-1, with a tentative D call TRBD2 (5 bases). The CDR3 has 11 residues. Germline V CDR1 and CDR2: GTSNPN, SVGIG (reference sequence). Trimming pared 3 bases from V and 9 bases from J, leaving 9 bases between. The CDR3 loop is CAWRLGGEQFF. Written as DNA, the CDR3 is TGTGCCTGGAGGCTCGGAGGTGAGCAGTTCTTC.

The genes are TRBV9 and TRBJ2-6; D unresolved. V lost 7 bases to trimming and J lost 1 base, with 9 bases between them. CDR1 SGDLS and CDR2 YYNGEE come from the germline V gene. CDR3 length: 14 amino acids. CDR3 DNA sequence: TGTGCCAGCTCAGATGTTTCTGGGGCCAACGTCCTGACTTTC. It specifies CASSDVSGANVLTF.

This chain links TRBV24-1 with TRBJ2-1; D is perhaps TRBD2 (7 bases). Trimming left V 9 bases short and J 8 bases short, with 16 bases between. The CDR3 is 13 residues long. Germline lookup yields CDR1 KGHDR and CDR2 SFDVKD. CDR3 region: CATRGAYSDEQFF. CDR3 coding DNA: TGTGCCACCCGGGGGGCCTATAGCGATGAGCAGTTCTTC.

CDR3 protein: CASSIADLSYEQYF. For the CDR3, the DNA is TGTGCCAGTAGTATAGCGGACCTCTCCTACGAGCAGTACTTC. The J gene is TRBJ2-7, the V gene TRBV19; D unresolved. Deletions cut 1 base from V and 0 bases from J, with 7 bases between. This CDR3 has 14 amino acids. Germline CDR1 is LNHDA and CDR2 is SQIVND (reference sequence).

The chain has TRBV9 and TRBJ2-5; 11 bases are shared with TRBD2. CDR3 length: 16 residues. Germline V gene data show CDR1 as SGDLS and CDR2 as YYNGEE. J gave up 1 base and V 4 bases, and 6 bases lay outside the gene matches. CDR3 nucleotide sequence: TGTGCCAGCAGCAGTTCCGGGACTAGCGGCCAAGAGACCCAGTACTTC. Translating it yields CASSSSGTSGQETQYF.

The V and J genes are TRBV2 and TRBJ2-3, with D unresolved. V lost 1 base, J lost 1 base, and 9 bases lay in between. The CDR3 spans 15 residues. Germline loops: CDR1 SNHLY, CDR2 FYNNEI. The CDR3: CASSEVGQGTDTQYF. For the CDR3, the DNA is TGTGCCAGCAGTGAAGTCGGCCAAGGCACAGATACGCAGTATTTT.

The chain has TRBV3-1 (or the pseudogene TRBV3-2) and TRBJ2-3; a weak D match, TRBD2 (5 bases). This CDR3 is 15 amino acids long. Trimming took off 3 bases at V and 1 base at J, with 11 bases between the two ends. Germline CDR1 reads LGHDT; CDR2 reads YNNKEL (reference sequence). The DNA of the CDR3 is TGTGCCAGCAGCCAGATGGACGGGGGCACAGATACGCAGTATTTT. Its protein is CASSQMDGGTDTQYF.

The DNA of the CDR3 is TGTGCCAGCAGGGGGACAGTATCCTATGGCTACACCTTC. Protein: CASRGTVSYGYTF. The chain links TRBV5-6 to TRBJ1-2; TRBD1 agrees at 7 bases. The CDR3 is 13 residues long. The trim removed 5 bases at V and 4 bases at J, leaving 5 bases unmatched. Germline lookup yields CDR1 SGHDT and CDR2 YYEEEE.

This chain links TRBV28 with TRBJ2-5; 8 bases align to TRBD1. The CDR3 extends over 15 amino acids. Per the germline V gene, CDR1 is MDHEN and CDR2 is SYDVKM. V lost 1 base, J lost 4 bases, and 5 bases stayed unmatched. Here the CDR3 DNA reads TGTGCCAGCAGTTTATCGCGACAGGGGAGAGAGACCCAGTACTTC. Protein: CASSLSRQGRETQYF.

V is TRBV5-1 and J is TRBJ1-2; 7 bases are a match to TRBD1. CDR1 SGHRS and CDR2 YFSETQ come from the germline V gene. The CDR3 has 14 residues. The V gene end was trimmed by 3 bases and the J gene end by 8 bases; junction bases not matched to a gene: 10. Here the CDR3 reads CASSSTGVLGGYTF. The CDR3 DNA follows: TGCGCCAGCAGCTCCACAGGGGTTTTGGGGGGCTACACCTTC.

This sequence joins TRBV7-9 and TRBJ2-1; 9 bases match TRBD1. Germline CDR1 reads SEHNR; CDR2 reads FQNEAQ (reference sequence). V shed 6 bases, J shed 0 bases, and the junction held 6 bases outside the gene matches. The CDR3 is 16 residues long. DNA for the CDR3: TGTGCCAGCAGTTCCGGGACAGGGAGCTCCTACAATGAGCAGTTCTTC. This gives the protein CASSSGTGSSYNEQFF.

Worth noting for this clone: Relative to the germline gene, one junction end is altered; a read error may explain this. The chain joins TRBV28 to TRBJ2-1, with D perhaps matching TRBD1 (6 bases). Germline V CDR1 and CDR2: MDHEN, SYDVKM. The CDR3 sequence is 15 residues long. DNA of the CDR3: TGTGCCAGCAGGGTATGGGAACAGGGCTACAATGAACAGTTCTTC. It encodes CASRVWEQGYNEQFF. The whole variable domain, remainder taken from reference TRBV28 and TRBJ2-1, is DVKVTQSSRYLVKRTGEKVFLECVQDMDHENMFWYRQDPGLGLRLIYFSYDVKMKEKGDIPEGYSVSREKKERFSLILESASTNQTSMYLCASRVWEQGYNEQFFGPGTRLTVL.

This clone showed up just once. At one end the junction does not follow the germline gene, possibly because of a read error. The chain joins TRBV7-8 to TRBJ1-4; 7 positions agree with TRBD1. This CDR3 is built from 19 residues. Per the germline V gene, CDR1 is SGHVS and CDR2 is FQNEAQ. CDR3 in amino acids: CASNLTTWTGGTTNEKLFF. CDR3 nucleotides: TGTGCCAGCAACTTAACGACCTGGACAGGAGGGACAACTAATGAAAAACTGTTTTTT.

V is TRBV24-1 and J is TRBJ1-3; D is uncertain. This CDR3 is 13 amino acids long. Germline values: CDR1 KGHDR, CDR2 SFDVKD. Trimming took 7 bases from V and 0 from J, leaving 6 bases between them. For the CDR3, the DNA is TGTGCCACCAGGGCGAGCTCTGGAAACACCATATATTTT. The encoded protein is CATRASSGNTIYF.

The rearrangement joins TRBV30 to TRBJ2-3, with TRBD2 as a possible D gene (5 bases). This CDR3 contains 11 residues. The V end lost 6 bases, the J end lost 12 bases, and 16 bases lay between the germline ends. Germline loops: CDR1 GTSNPN, CDR2 SVGIG (reference sequence). CDR3 coding DNA: TGTGCCTGCTGGGGAGCCGGTCTTCAGTATTTT. It is translated as CACWGAGLQYF.

The chain has TRBV28 and TRBJ1-1; D may be TRBD1 (6 bases). Germline CDR1 reads MDHEN; CDR2 reads SYDVKM. The CDR3 totals 13 residues. The germline V and J ends were trimmed by 2 bases and 6 bases, with 10 bases remaining between them. CDR3 region: CASSLQTGAEAFF. DNA for the CDR3: TGTGCCAGCAGTTTACAGACAGGAGCTGAAGCTTTCTTT.

This chain connects TRBV30 to TRBJ2-5; 7 bases fit TRBD2. This CDR3 spans 15 amino acids. Germline V CDR1 and CDR2: GTSNPN, SVGIG (reference sequence). J gave up 1 base and V 4 bases, and 9 bases lay outside the gene matches. This CDR3 is CAWTLHGGVQETQYF. DNA of the CDR3: TGTGCCTGGACGCTACATGGGGGGGTCCAAGAGACCCAGTACTTC.

A note on this clone: At one of its ends the junction is not consistent with the germline gene, which may arise from a read error. The rearrangement links TRBV28 to TRBJ2-7, with D possibly being TRBD1 or TRBD2 (5 bases each). Per germline, CDR1 MDHEN and CDR2 SYDVKM. This CDR3 region has 12 residues. The CDR3, as DNA: TGTGTCAGCAGTTTAAAGGGACGCGAGCAGTACTTC. This gives the protein CVSSLKGREQYF. Drawing the rest from reference TRBV28 and TRBJ2-7, the complete variable domain is DVKVTQSSRYLVKRTGEKVFLECVQDMDHENMFWYRQDPGLGLRLIYFSYDVKMKEKGDIPEGYSVSREKKERFSLILESASTNQTSMYLCVSSLKGREQYFGPGTRLTVT.

The chain links TRBV5-4 to TRBJ2-7; D is possibly TRBD2 (6 bases). This CDR3 contains 14 residues. V was pared by 0 bases and J by 6 bases, with 13 bases between. Germline assignment: CDR1 SGHNT and CDR2 YYREEE (reference sequence). The CDR3 loop reads CASSLAFGGSEQYF. CDR3 DNA sequence: TGTGCCAGCAGCTTGGCATTTGGGGGGAGCGAGCAGTACTTC.

The chain uses TRBV5-1 and TRBJ1-5; D possibly corresponds to TRBD1 (6 bases). V lost 2 bases, J lost 2 bases, and 8 bases lay in between. Germline loops: CDR1 SGHRS, CDR2 YFSETQ. The CDR3 contains 14 residues. In DNA form, the CDR3 reads TGCGCCAGCAGCTTAGGGGGAGGCAATCAGCCCCAGCATTTT. This sequence encodes CASSLGGGNQPQHF.